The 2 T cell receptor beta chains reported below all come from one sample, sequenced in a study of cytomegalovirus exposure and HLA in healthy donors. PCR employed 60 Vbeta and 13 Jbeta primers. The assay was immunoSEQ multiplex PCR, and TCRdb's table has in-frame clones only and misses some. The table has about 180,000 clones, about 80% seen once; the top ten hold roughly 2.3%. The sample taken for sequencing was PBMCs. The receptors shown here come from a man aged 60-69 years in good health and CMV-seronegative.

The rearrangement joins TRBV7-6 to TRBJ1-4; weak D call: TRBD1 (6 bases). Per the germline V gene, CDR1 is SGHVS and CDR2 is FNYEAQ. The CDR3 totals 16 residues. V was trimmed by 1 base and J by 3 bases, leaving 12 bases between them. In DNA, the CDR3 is TGTGCCAGCAGCTTAGAACAGGGTGAAGCTAATGAAAAACTGTTTTTT. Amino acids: CASSLEQGEANEKLFF. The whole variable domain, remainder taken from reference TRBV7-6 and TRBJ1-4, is GAGVSQSPRYKVTKRGQDVALRCDPISGHVSLYWYRQALGQGPEFLTYFNYEAQQDKSGLPNDRFSAERPEGSISTLTIQRTEQRDSAMYRCASSLEQGEANEKLFFGSGTQLSVL.

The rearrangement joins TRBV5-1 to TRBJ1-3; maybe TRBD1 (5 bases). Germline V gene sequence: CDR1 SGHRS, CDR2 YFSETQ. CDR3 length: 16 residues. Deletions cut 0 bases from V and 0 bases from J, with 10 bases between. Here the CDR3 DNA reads TGCGCCAGCAGCTTGGCCGGGGGAATCTCTGGAAACACCATATATTTT. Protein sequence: CASSLAGGISGNTIYF.